Listed below are T cell receptor beta chains from one sample, sequenced in a study of blood T cell repertoires in COVID-19. Profiled with immunoSEQ multiplex PCR; TCRdb holds only in-frame clones, not every one. This table has about 410,000 clones, about 89% appearing once. Sequenced material: peripheral blood. These receptors were collected from a woman aged 40 to 55 with COVID-19, enrolled during active disease. Each CDR3 is given without its conserved first and last residue. Fields, in order: J gene, V gene, CDR3 protein.

J: TRBJ1-4
V: TRBV29-1
CDR3: SVVRGPNEKLF

J: TRBJ1-5
V: TRBV28
CDR3: ASSSGQGDHQPQH

J: TRBJ1-1
V: TRBV10-3
CDR3: AIRSGGVSELYTEAF

J: TRBJ1-4
V: TRBV27
CDR3: ASSLWGQGAINEKLF

J: TRBJ2-1
V: TRBV30
CDR3: AWKTLSSYNEQF

J: TRBJ1-1
V: TRBV7-6
CDR3: ASSFWELSNTEAF

J: TRBJ1-4
V: TRBV28
CDR3: ASSAGSLNLF

J: TRBJ1-6
V: TRBV6-5
CDR3: ATLRQGRNSPLH

J: TRBJ1-1
V: TRBV28
CDR3: ASSLRDRVLGSEAF

J: TRBJ1-1
V: TRBV18
CDR3: ASSPLGGGDTEAF

J: TRBJ2-7
V: TRBV30
CDR3: AWSGDRDEQY

J: TRBJ2-7
V: TRBV6-5
CDR3: ASRDPRTSSYEQY

J: TRBJ2-3
V: TRBV11-2
CDR3: ASSLAYTDTQY

J: TRBJ2-3
V: TRBV28
CDR3: ASSFSHPLAGRIDTQY

J: TRBJ1-5
V: TRBV6-2/TRBV6-3
CDR3: ASSPRDRVYQPQH

J: TRBJ2-3
V: TRBV7-3
CDR3: ASSLRASGGDTDTQY

J: TRBJ1-1
V: TRBV15
CDR3: ATGLDRPSTEAF

J: TRBJ1-1
V: TRBV28
CDR3: ASSLSGIGTEAF

J: TRBJ2-1
V: TRBV19
CDR3: ASSMQTGLAGVSSSYNEQF

J: TRBJ1-2
V: TRBV12-3/TRBV12-4
CDR3: ASRPQGPYGYT

J: TRBJ2-1
V: TRBV29-1
CDR3: SVLPSGRRDEQF

J: TRBJ2-5
V: TRBV2
CDR3: ASLAGLGQETQY

J: TRBJ2-7
V: TRBV12-3/TRBV12-4
CDR3: ASTPMGGGEQY

J: TRBJ1-3
V: TRBV28
CDR3: ATGTGADTIY

J: TRBJ1-2
V: TRBV2
CDR3: ASRGQGDSGYT

J: TRBJ2-1
V: TRBV15
CDR3: ATRPRLAVYNEQF

J: TRBJ1-2
V: TRBV19
CDR3: ATHQRRGPGPYT

J: TRBJ1-2
V: TRBV6-2/TRBV6-3
CDR3: ASSSSPNYGYT

J: TRBJ2-2
V: TRBV9
CDR3: ASSPPSTGTTGELF

J: TRBJ2-1
V: TRBV6-5
CDR3: ASRRIAGVGNEQF

J: TRBJ2-1
V: TRBV4-3
CDR3: ASSQELAGGRNEQF

J: TRBJ2-7
V: TRBV7-6
CDR3: ASSLGLAGGLSYEQY

J: TRBJ2-3
V: TRBV30
CDR3: AWSARLAGNTDTQY

J: TRBJ1-3
V: TRBV4-1
CDR3: ASSQPDRGPGNTIY

J: TRBJ1-1
V: TRBV5-1
CDR3: ASSSTGGGTEAF

J: TRBJ2-7
V: TRBV4-3
CDR3: ASSQVAVGPGGSYEQY

J: TRBJ1-1
V: TRBV5-1
CDR3: ASSSFGVGTEAF

J: TRBJ2-1
V: TRBV29-1
CDR3: SVLSTGSYNEQF

J: TRBJ2-7
V: TRBV7-2
CDR3: ASSLDPTGYYEQY

J: TRBJ1-3
V: TRBV19
CDR3: ASTRNYRLIVGNTIY

J: TRBJ1-1
V: TRBV6-6
CDR3: ASRRRAGDTEAF

J: TRBJ2-1
V: TRBV4-3
CDR3: ASSHSTSGTFNEQF

J: TRBJ2-7
V: TRBV4-3
CDR3: ASSQGDRGKAEQY

J: TRBJ1-1
V: TRBV19
CDR3: ASTLRRENYMNTEAF

J: TRBJ2-5
V: TRBV5-1
CDR3: ASSDGDSGTQY

J: TRBJ1-1
V: TRBV9
CDR3: ASSEGGRQGQNTEAF

J: TRBJ2-7
V: TRBV27
CDR3: ASSSTLGTGVGEQY

J: TRBJ1-2
V: TRBV24-1
CDR3: ATSDDREIGGYT

J: TRBJ1-2
V: TRBV5-5
CDR3: ASSRQEHYGYT

J: TRBJ2-2
V: TRBV6-6
CDR3: ASSSRTGGTTGELF

J: TRBJ1-3
V: TRBV29-1
CDR3: SVGTHAGPGNTIY

J: TRBJ1-2
V: TRBV9
CDR3: ASSSQQGIAGYT

J: TRBJ2-3
V: TRBV30
CDR3: AASLAATDTQY

J: TRBJ2-4
V: TRBV28
CDR3: ASSWETSGGAAKNIQY

J: TRBJ2-5
V: TRBV30
CDR3: AWDKYQETQY